The 20 T cell receptor beta chains presented below share a single source sample, sequenced in a study of shared clonotypes between healthy human individuals. The protocol was immunoSEQ multiplex PCR, while the TCRdb copy is restricted to in-frame clones and leaves out a portion. The repertoire consists of 500,000 to 700,000 clones, with around 95% occurring once and the leading ten covering about 0.11%. Naivety among CD8 cells was defined by CD45RO negativity and positive CCR7 selection, thereby excluding terminally differentiated effector memory CD45RA+ cells. Sequenced sample: naive CD8+ T cells sorted from blood. The receptors derive from a woman in her thirties in good health.

This sequence joins TRBV9 and TRBJ2-4; maybe TRBD2 (5 bases). The CDR3 has 15 residues. Trimming removed 3 bases from V and 2 bases from J, with 12 bases in between. Germline V gives CDR1 SGDLS, CDR2 YYNGEE. The CDR3 bases are TGTGCCAGCAGCGAAGAAGGAGGACCCAAAAACATTCAGTACTTC. Its protein product is CASSEEGGPKNIQYF. Based on the CDR3 plus reference TRBV9 and TRBJ2-4, the full variable domain is DSGVTQTPKHLITATGQRVTLRCSPRSGDLSVYWYQQSLDQGLQFLIQYYNGEERAKGNILERFSAQQFPDLHSELNLSSLELGDSALYFCASSEEGGPKNIQYFGAGTRLSVL.

This clone was picked up one time. This rearrangement joins TRBV9 to TRBJ2-1; D unresolved. CDR1 and CDR2 (germline): SGDLS, YYNGEE. The CDR3 contains 15 residues. Between the trimmed V and J ends, which lost 0 bases and 3 bases, there was a span of 10 bases. CDR3 nucleotide sequence: TGTGCCAGCAGCGTAGAGCGTAGTTTCTACAATGAGCAGTTCTTC. It is translated as CASSVERSFYNEQFF.

J is TRBJ2-6 and V is TRBV9, with 9 bases lining up with TRBD1. This CDR3 spans 18 amino acids. V shed 3 bases, J shed 0 bases, and the junction held 7 bases outside the gene matches. Looked up from germline, CDR1 is SGDLS and CDR2 is YYNGEE. The CDR3 region is CASSGSTGGASGANVLTF. As DNA, the CDR3 is TGTGCCAGCAGCGGATCGACAGGGGGTGCCTCTGGGGCCAACGTCCTGACTTTC. Combining the CDR3 with reference TRBV9 and TRBJ2-6 gives the whole variable domain DSGVTQTPKHLITATGQRVTLRCSPRSGDLSVYWYQQSLDQGLQFLIQYYNGEERAKGNILERFSAQQFPDLHSELNLSSLELGDSALYFCASSGSTGGASGANVLTFGAGSRLTVL.

V usage is TRBV4-1 and J usage is TRBJ2-7; 10 positions agree with TRBD2. V lost 4 bases, J lost 7 bases, and 10 bases stayed unmatched. CDR3 length: 15 amino acids. Germline lookup yields CDR1 MGHRA and CDR2 YSYEKL. CDR3 sequence: CASSPRSGRAGEQYF. The CDR3, as DNA: TGCGCCAGCAGCCCCCGAAGCGGGAGGGCAGGAGAGCAGTACTTC.

This chain uses TRBV27 with TRBJ2-5; 7 bases match TRBD2. The CDR3 is 14 residues long. The V gene end was trimmed by 5 bases and the J gene end by 4 bases; junction bases not matched to a gene: 7. The germline V gene encodes CDR1 MNHEY and CDR2 SMNVEV (reference sequence). The CDR3 is CASSPGLVRETQYF. Here the CDR3 DNA reads TGTGCCAGCAGTCCAGGACTAGTCAGAGAGACCCAGTACTTC.

This clone was recorded once. The chain links TRBV13 to TRBJ2-3, with 15 bases lining up with TRBD2. Germline CDR1 and CDR2: PRHDT and FYEKMQ (reference sequence). V gave up 5 bases and J gave up 11 bases; unmatched junction bases: 14. The CDR3 has 17 amino acids. The CDR3 nucleotides read TGTGCCAGCAGCCCTAACCATAGGACTAGCGGGAGGGAAAGGCAGTATTTT. Protein product: CASSPNHRTSGRERQYF. Supplemented by reference TRBV13 and TRBJ2-3, the full variable domain reads AAGVIQSPRHLIKEKRETATLKCYPIPRHDTVYWYQQGPGQDPQFLISFYEKMQSDKGSIPDRFSAQQFSDYHSELNMSSLELGDSALYFCASSPNHRTSGRERQYFGPGTRLTVL.

This chain connects TRBV27 to TRBJ1-2, with TRBD1 identical over 7 bases. J gave up 8 bases and V 6 bases, and 6 bases lay outside the gene matches. The germline V gene has CDR1 MNHEY and CDR2 SMNVEV (reference sequence). The CDR3 loop spans 12 amino acids. The CDR3 loop is CASRVQGKGYTF. Written as DNA, the CDR3 is TGTGCCAGCAGAGTACAGGGGAAGGGCTACACCTTC.

A word on this clone: The sample contains more than one DNA sequence encoding this CDR3. The V gene is TRBV7-9, the J gene TRBJ2-7; TRBD2 might be the D (6 bases). V dropped 4 bases and J dropped 4 bases, with 8 bases sitting between them. The CDR3 runs 12 residues. Germline V lookup: CDR1 SEHNR, CDR2 FQNEAQ (reference sequence). The chain's CDR3 is CASSSDYYEQYF. CDR3 DNA: TGTGCCAGCAGCTCGGACTATTACGAGCAGTACTTC.

The V call is TRBV27, the J call TRBJ2-5; no reliable D call. The V end lost 5 bases, the J end lost 5 bases, and 9 bases lay between the germline ends. This CDR3 has 12 residues. CDR1 and CDR2 (germline): MNHEY, SMNVEV (reference sequence). The CDR3 bases are TGTGCCAGCAGTATAACCGGGGAGACCCAGTACTTC. The encoded protein is CASSITGETQYF.

This chain links TRBV6-6 with TRBJ1-3; D is unclear. This CDR3 comprises 13 residues. Trimming removed 8 bases at V and 0 bases at J, with 8 bases between. The V gene's germline CDR1 is MNHNY and CDR2 SVGAGI (reference sequence). The CDR3 region has the DNA TGTGCCAGCGCGTCGAACTCTGGAAACACCATATATTTT. Translated, it gives CASASNSGNTIYF.

This clone appeared a few times. Other DNA sequences in this sample translate to the same CDR3. This chain's CDR3 is CAWSVHWNTEAFF. CDR3 in DNA: TGTGCCTGGAGTGTACACTGGAACACTGAAGCTTTCTTT. V usage is TRBV30 and J usage is TRBJ1-1; no clear D gene. Germline V CDR1 and CDR2: GTSNPN, SVGIG (reference sequence). V was cut by 0 bases and J by 1 base, with 6 bases left in between. CDR3 size: 13 residues.

The V and J genes are TRBV30 and TRBJ2-1; TRBD2 matches at 9 bases. CDR1 and CDR2 (germline): GTSNPN, SVGIG (reference sequence). This CDR3 has 13 amino acids. Trimming removed 7 bases from V and 8 bases from J; junction bases left unmatched: 9. CDR3 protein: CALREGRPHEQFF. The CDR3 region has the DNA TGTGCCTTGCGGGAGGGCCGACCCCATGAGCAGTTCTTC.

The gene calls are TRBV28 and TRBJ1-6; D is unclear. V dropped 6 bases and J dropped 10 bases, with 13 bases sitting between them. There are 13 residues in the CDR3. Germline V gene sequence: CDR1 MDHEN, CDR2 SYDVKM. The DNA for the CDR3 is TGTGCCAGCAGCTATAGACCGGGATCACCCCTCCACTTT. It encodes CASSYRPGSPLHF.

This clone has just a few counts. The V and J genes are TRBV7-9 and TRBJ2-2, with D perhaps TRBD2 (7 bases). Trimming stripped 4 bases from V and 6 bases from J, with 15 bases between. Germline V lookup: CDR1 SEHNR, CDR2 FQNEAQ (reference sequence). CDR3 length: 15 amino acids. CDR3 loop: CASSSTQGRAGELFF. CDR3 sequence (DNA): TGTGCCAGCAGCTCTACCCAGGGGAGGGCCGGGGAGCTGTTTTTT.

This clone appeared once. The same CDR3 also results from other DNA sequences found in this sample. The V and J genes are TRBV4-1 and TRBJ1-4; 8 bases agree with TRBD1. Germline loops: CDR1 MGHRA, CDR2 YSYEKL. The CDR3 contains 13 residues. After removal of 5 bases from V and 7 bases from J, the junction contained 3 bases not matched to a gene. The CDR3, as DNA: TGCGCCAGCAGCGACAGGGGTAGTGAAAAACTGTTTTTT. This translates into CASSDRGSEKLFF.

This rearrangement joins TRBV28 to TRBJ1-5; TRBD1 matches at 9 bases. V lost 5 bases and J lost 7; bases outside the gene matches: 9. The CDR3 spans 15 residues. The germline gives CDR1 MDHEN, CDR2 SYDVKM. The CDR3 DNA is TGTGCCAGCAGTAAATCGGGACAGGGTTACCAGCCCCAGCATTTT. The encoded protein is CASSKSGQGYQPQHF.

CDR3 loop: CAWRGAYEQFF. The CDR3 DNA reads TGTGCCTGGAGGGGTGCGTATGAGCAGTTCTTC. The chain recombines TRBV30 with TRBJ2-1; D is unresolved. With 3 bases removed from V and 8 bases from J, the gap between germline ends came to 8 bases. The CDR3 covers 11 residues. In germline, CDR1 is GTSNPN, CDR2 SVGIG (reference sequence).

The V call is TRBV2, the J call TRBJ2-5, with 7 bases aligning to TRBD2. The CDR3 extends over 17 amino acids. The ends lost 6 bases at V and 2 bases at J; junction bases unmatched: 15. Germline lookup yields CDR1 SNHLY and CDR2 FYNNEI. The CDR3, as DNA: TGTGCCAGCAGGGGCTATTGGAGCGGGGATGGGCAAGAGACCCAGTACTTC. It encodes CASRGYWSGDGQETQYF. Variable domain in full (rest from reference TRBV2 and TRBJ2-5): EPEVTQTPSHQVTQMGQEVILRCVPISNHLYFYWYRQILGQKVEFLVSFYNNEISEKSEIFDDQFSVERPDGSNFTLKIRSTKLEDSAMYFCASRGYWSGDGQETQYFGPGTRLLVL.

The gene calls are TRBV2 and TRBJ2-4; 10 bases fit TRBD1. V shed 3 bases and J 4 bases; nucleotides not matched to a gene: 6. The CDR3 is 16 amino acids. The germline V gene has CDR1 SNHLY and CDR2 FYNNEI. The CDR3 DNA follows: TGTGCCAGCAGTGAGGGACAGGGGTGGACAAAAAACATTCAGTACTTC. It yields the protein CASSEGQGWTKNIQYF.

The chain recombines TRBV11-2 with TRBJ2-5; TRBD1 agrees at 8 bases. The CDR3 contains 17 residues. Germline CDR1 SGHAT, CDR2 FQNNGV. V lost 5 bases, J lost 4 bases, and 15 bases stayed unmatched. CDR3 bases: TGTGCCAGCAGCGCCCTTCCGGACAGGGACCAAGGAGAGACCCAGTACTTC. Its protein product is CASSALPDRDQGETQYF.